Listed here are 2 T cell receptor beta chains from one sample, sequenced in a study of response to subunit inactivated influenza vaccine. TCRdb re-analysed the RT-PCR reads in MiXCR, keeping a single row per CDR3 protein. This table has about 160,000 distinct CDR3 sequences, approximately 11% appearing once. This material consisted of non-naive T cells sorted from PBMCs, taken 45 days after vaccination. The receptors here all came from a man aged 50-59 years who received an inactivated influenza vaccine.

The chain combines TRBV7-8 with TRBJ2-6; D is uncertain. Trimming shortened V by 6 bases and J by 2 bases, and 11 bases separated the two germline ends. Germline lookup yields CDR1 SGHVS and CDR2 FQNEAQ. The CDR3 loop spans 15 amino acids. This CDR3 reads CASRMGSAGANVLTF. CDR3 nucleotide sequence: TGTGCCAGCAGGATGGGGTCGGCTGGGGCCAACGTCCTGACTTTC.

This clonotype was observed at least ten times. CDR3 region: CASSPGRTVTEAFF. CDR3 nucleotide sequence: TGTGCCAGCAGCCCGGGACGGACAGTTACTGAAGCTTTCTTT. The V and J genes are TRBV12-3 or TRBV12-4 and TRBJ1-1, with D tentatively TRBD1 (6 bases). The CDR3 runs 14 residues. Between the trimmed V and J ends, which lost 6 bases and 5 bases, there was a span of 16 bases.